This TCR beta chain was found in a study of CD8 T cells in Susac syndrome. Germline CDR1 GTSNPN, CDR2 SVGIG (reference sequence). The CDR3 sequence is 16 residues long. Trimming shortened V by 8 bases and J by 3 bases, and 24 bases separated the two germline ends. Reverse transcription of 0.5 to 1 ug RNA used random hexamers. immunoSEQ multiplex PCR amplified TCR beta CDR3 across 54 Vbeta, 13 Jbeta. From the immunoSEQ multiplex PCR reads, TCRdb called clonotypes with MiXCR, one entry per CDR3 protein. The repertoire consists of about 83,000 distinct CDR3 sequences, with approximately 96% occurring once and the leading ten covering 0.41%. Blood CD8+ and CD4+ T cells underwent high-throughput TCR beta sequencing. As judged by recently defined diagnostic criteria, patients with Susac syndrome had definite or probable disease. TEMRA cells underwent FACS enrichment and CD8+ and CD4+ T cells underwent negative isolation.

This chain joins TRBV30 and TRBJ2-3; perhaps D is TRBD1 or TRBD2 (7 bases each). Sample: CD8+ T cells from PBMCs. This clonotype originated in a human donor with Susac syndrome. For the CDR3, the DNA is TGTGCCCGTGGCCAGGGGGGGTCCATACAGACAGATACGCAGTATTTT. As protein: CARGQGGSIQTDTQYF.